This T cell receptor (beta chain) came from a study of blood T cell repertoires in COVID-19. Study as a whole: Italy, Spain and the United States were the sources of the convalescent and acute COVID-19 samples.

Enrolled through a virtual design, the participants were between roughly 18 and 95 years of age and came from about two dozen US areas. Trimming removed 5 bases at V and 9 bases at J, with 11 bases between. This CDR3 is 12 amino acids long. Authors' methods: Reference gene primers were amplified, and this amplification served to estimate nucleated cell counts. The table came from immunoSEQ multiplex PCR; TCRdb's copy has only in-frame clones and leaves some out. The D gene and trimming were derived from the DNA, and the V and J assignments and clone size from that table. The sample includes around 300,000 clones, about nine tenths seen only once; the top ten take approximately 1.5%.

The sample was PBMCs or T cells enriched from blood (not recorded which). The TCR originated in a woman aged 40 to 50 who had recovered from COVID-19. The V gene is TRBV12-3 or TRBV12-4, the J gene TRBJ2-1; TRBD1 is a possible D gene (5 bases). DNA for the CDR3: TGTGCCAGCAGTCCGCACCAGGGTGAGCAGTTCTTC. It encodes CASSPHQGEQFF.